What follows is one TCR beta chain and its context. Its antigen is still unknown. The record originates from a study of metastatic and nonmetastatic thyroid tumors. Study in general: Malignant thyroid and benign thyroid patients provided blood and tumor or nodule tissue whose repertoires were compared.

Before thyroid surgery, none of the patients had received any treatment. The CDR3 is 13 residues long. V was cut by 4 bases and J by 8 bases, with 12 bases left in between. CDR1 and CDR2 from the germline V gene are LGHNA and YSLEER. In the source study's methods: A distant-metastasis classifier for papillary thyroid cancer was built using CDR3 differences across clinicopathological groups. From the PCR reads, TCRdb re-called clones with MiXCR. In this record, the V and J calls reflect TCRdb's handling and not the investigators' own analysis. The table includes 15,000 or so clones, roughly a third detected once. Study results and caveats: It was reportedly found that TCR beta diversity was significantly higher in malignant thyroid tumors than in benign nodules, a difference seen in both blood and tumor samples.

The chain links TRBV4-3 to TRBJ2-1; D gene ambiguous. Sequenced sample: tumor tissue. The sequence was collected from a male donor with papillary thyroid cancer or a benign thyroid nodule (not recorded which). Some clones in this sample may be carry-over from other donors' samples. CDR3 protein: CASSPPGVDEQFF. In DNA form, the CDR3 reads TGCGCCAGCAGCCCTCCGGGCGTGGATGAGCAGTTCTTC.